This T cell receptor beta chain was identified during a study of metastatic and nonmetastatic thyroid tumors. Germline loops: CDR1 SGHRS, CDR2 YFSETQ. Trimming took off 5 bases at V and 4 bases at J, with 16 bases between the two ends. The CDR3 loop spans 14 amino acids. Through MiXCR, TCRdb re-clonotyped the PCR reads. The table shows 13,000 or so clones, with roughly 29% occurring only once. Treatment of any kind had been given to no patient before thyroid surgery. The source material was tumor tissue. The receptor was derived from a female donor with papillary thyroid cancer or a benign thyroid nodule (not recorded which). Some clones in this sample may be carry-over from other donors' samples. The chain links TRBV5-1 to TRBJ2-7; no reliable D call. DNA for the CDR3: TGCGCCAGCAGTCCCACTACAGTTCGATACGAGCAGTACTTC. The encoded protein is CASSPTTVRYEQYF.